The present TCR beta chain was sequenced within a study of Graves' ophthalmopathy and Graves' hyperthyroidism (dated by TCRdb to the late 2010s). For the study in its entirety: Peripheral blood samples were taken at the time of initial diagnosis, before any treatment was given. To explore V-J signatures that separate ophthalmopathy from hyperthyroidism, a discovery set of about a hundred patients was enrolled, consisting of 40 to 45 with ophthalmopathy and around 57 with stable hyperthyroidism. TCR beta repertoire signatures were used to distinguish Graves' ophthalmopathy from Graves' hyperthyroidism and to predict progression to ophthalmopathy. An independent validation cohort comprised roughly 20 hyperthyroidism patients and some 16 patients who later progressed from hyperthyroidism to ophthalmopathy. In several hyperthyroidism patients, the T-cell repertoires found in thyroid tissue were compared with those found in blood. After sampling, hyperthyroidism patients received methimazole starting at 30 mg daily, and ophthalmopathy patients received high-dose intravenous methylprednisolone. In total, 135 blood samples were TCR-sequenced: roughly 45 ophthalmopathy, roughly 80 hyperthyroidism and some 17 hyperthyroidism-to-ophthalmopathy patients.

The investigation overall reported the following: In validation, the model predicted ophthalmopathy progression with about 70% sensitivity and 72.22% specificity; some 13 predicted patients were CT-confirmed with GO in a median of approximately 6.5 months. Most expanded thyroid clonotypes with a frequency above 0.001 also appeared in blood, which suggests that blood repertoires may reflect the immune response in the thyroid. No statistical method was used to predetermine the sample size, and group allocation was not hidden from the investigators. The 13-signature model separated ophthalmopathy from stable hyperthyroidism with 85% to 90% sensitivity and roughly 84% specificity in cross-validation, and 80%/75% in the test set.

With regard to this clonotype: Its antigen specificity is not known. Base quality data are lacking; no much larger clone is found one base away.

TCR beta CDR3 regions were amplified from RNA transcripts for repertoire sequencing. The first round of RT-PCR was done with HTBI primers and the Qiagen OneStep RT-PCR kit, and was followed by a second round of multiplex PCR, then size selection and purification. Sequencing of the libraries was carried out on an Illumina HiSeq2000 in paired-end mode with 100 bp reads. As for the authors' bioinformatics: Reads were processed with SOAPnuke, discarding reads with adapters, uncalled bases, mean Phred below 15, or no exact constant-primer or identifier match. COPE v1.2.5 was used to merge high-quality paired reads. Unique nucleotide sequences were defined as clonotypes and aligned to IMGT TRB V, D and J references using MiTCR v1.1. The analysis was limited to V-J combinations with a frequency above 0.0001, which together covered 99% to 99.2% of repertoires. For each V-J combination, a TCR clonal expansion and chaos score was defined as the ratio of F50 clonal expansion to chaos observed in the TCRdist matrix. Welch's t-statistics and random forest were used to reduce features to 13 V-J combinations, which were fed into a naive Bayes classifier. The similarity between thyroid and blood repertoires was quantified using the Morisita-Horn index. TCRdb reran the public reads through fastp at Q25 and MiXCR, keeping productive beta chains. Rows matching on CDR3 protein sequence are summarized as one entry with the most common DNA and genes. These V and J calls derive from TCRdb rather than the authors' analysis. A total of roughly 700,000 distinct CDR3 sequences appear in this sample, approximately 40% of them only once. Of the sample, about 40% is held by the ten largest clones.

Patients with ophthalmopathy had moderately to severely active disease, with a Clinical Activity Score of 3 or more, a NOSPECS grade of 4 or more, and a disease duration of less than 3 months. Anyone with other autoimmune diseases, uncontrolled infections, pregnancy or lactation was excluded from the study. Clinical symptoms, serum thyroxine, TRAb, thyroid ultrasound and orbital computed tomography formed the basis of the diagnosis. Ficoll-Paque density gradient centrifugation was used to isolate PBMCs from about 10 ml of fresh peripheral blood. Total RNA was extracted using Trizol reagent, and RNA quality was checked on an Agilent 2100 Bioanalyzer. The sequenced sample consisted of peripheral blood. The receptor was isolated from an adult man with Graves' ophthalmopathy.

The DNA sequence is given as TGTGCCAGCAGCCCCCCGGGACAGGCCCTCCGGGCCCAGTACTTC. It encodes CASSPPGQALRAQYF. The rearranged chain carries TRBV9 and TRBJ2-5; the central 8 bases match TRBD1. Clipping removes 4 bases from V and 9 bases from J, with 14 as the unmatched junction base count. The CDR1 and CDR2 encoded by the germline V gene are SGDLS and YYNGEE. The CDR3 runs 15 amino acids, cysteine and phenylalanine included. Kept here is only the CDR3 DNA, which spans 45 bases and is read in frame from base 1. Beyond the CDR3, the reference TRBV9 and TRBJ2-5 genes provide the residues; the full variable domain reads: DSGVTQTPKHLITATGQRVTLRCSPRSGDLSVYWYQQSLDQGLQFLIQYYNGEERAKGNILERFSAQQFPDLHSELNLSSLELGDSALYFCASSPPGQALRAQYFGPGTRLLVL.